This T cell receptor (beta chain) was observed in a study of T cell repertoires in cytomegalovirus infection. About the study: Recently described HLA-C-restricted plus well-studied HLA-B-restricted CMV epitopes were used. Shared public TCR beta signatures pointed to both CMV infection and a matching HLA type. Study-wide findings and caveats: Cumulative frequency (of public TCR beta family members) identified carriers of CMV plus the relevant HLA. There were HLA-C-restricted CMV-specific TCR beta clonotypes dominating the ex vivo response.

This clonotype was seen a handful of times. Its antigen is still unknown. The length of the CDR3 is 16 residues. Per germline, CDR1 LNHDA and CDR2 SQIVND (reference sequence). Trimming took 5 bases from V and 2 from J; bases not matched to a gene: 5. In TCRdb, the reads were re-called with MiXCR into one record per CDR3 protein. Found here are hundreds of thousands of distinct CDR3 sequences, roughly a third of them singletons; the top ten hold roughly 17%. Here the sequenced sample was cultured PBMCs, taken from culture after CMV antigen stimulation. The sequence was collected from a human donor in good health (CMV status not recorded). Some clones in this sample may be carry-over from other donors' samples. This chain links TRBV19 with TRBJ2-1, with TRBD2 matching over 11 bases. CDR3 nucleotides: TGTGCCAGTAGTGATAGCGGGAGGGTCCCCTACAATGAGCAGTTCTTC. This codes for CASSDSGRVPYNEQFF.